These 17 T cell receptor beta chains were sequenced from one sample in a study of HIV-infected children after antiretroviral therapy interruption. The TCR library was built from RNA with a 3' RACE protocol and unique molecular identifiers. MiXCR was run by TCRdb on the 3' RACE reads, yielding one entry per CDR3 protein. The sample holds some 40,000 distinct CDR3 sequences, approximately 6.1% seen once. The treatment was: PENTA 11 planned treatment interruption arm or continuous ART arm. Source: CD45RA+ CD4+ T cells from PBMCs, pooled from several time points, taken from a donor given antiretroviral therapy, either interrupted or continuous. Stated subset: naive CD4+ CD45RA+ CD45RO- T cells. The source is a pool of human donors with HIV.

This clonotype was counted many times. This chain uses TRBV7-3 with TRBJ2-4, with D unclear. Germline V lookup: CDR1 SGHTA, CDR2 FQGTGA. This CDR3 region has 15 residues. Trimming shortened V by 4 bases and J by 5 bases, and 15 bases separated the two germline ends. CDR3: CASSSDGRQENIQYF. The CDR3 bases are TGTGCCAGCAGCTCCGACGGCCGACAAGAAAACATTCAGTACTTC.

This clonotype was counted only a few times. The chain is built from TRBV7-3 and TRBJ2-1; TRBD2 matches at 9 bases. Germline lookup yields CDR1 SGHTA and CDR2 FQGTGA. Trimming removed 5 bases from V and 4 bases from J; junction bases left unmatched: 9. CDR3 length: 16 residues. The chain's CDR3 is CASSAGLAHTYNEQFF. The CDR3 nucleotides are TGTGCCAGCAGCGCCGGACTAGCGCACACTTACAATGAGCAGTTCTTC.

The table lists this clonotype with many counts. The V gene is TRBV10-3, the J gene TRBJ2-4; D uncertain. Germline CDR1 ENHRY, CDR2 SYGVKD. This CDR3 spans 12 amino acids. The ends were cut back, 3 bases at V and 9 bases at J, with 9 bases in the middle. This CDR3 is CAISEQQSIQYF. The CDR3 DNA reads as TGTGCCATCAGTGAACAACAGAGCATTCAGTACTTC.

This clonotype showed up many times. The chain carries TRBV5-6 and TRBJ2-2; 12 bases fit TRBD1. The length of the CDR3 is 18 residues. Germline values: CDR1 SGHDT, CDR2 YYEEEE. V trimming: 4 bases; J trimming: 3 bases; junction bases outside the gene matches: 10. The CDR3 here is CASSPDPGQGADTGELFF. CDR3 nucleotide sequence: TGTGCCAGCAGCCCTGACCCGGGACAGGGGGCGGACACCGGGGAGCTGTTTTTT.

This clonotype was detected ten times or more. The gene calls are TRBV6-2 or TRBV6-3 and TRBJ1-3; D is uncertain. The V gene's germline CDR1 is MNHEY and CDR2 SVGEGT. This CDR3 has 15 residues. Trimming left V 1 base short and J 5 bases short, with 12 bases between. CDR3: CASSYLGDRRNTIYF. CDR3 in DNA: TGTGCCAGCAGTTACTTGGGTGACCGCCGAAACACCATATATTTT.

This clonotype was seen repeatedly, ten times or more. The chain is built from TRBV3-1 and TRBJ2-7; D not certain. Trimming shortened V by 1 base and J by 4 bases, and 2 bases separated the two germline ends. CDR1 and CDR2 (germline): LGHDT, YNNKEL (reference sequence). The CDR3 loop spans 11 amino acids. The CDR3 loop reads CASSQGYEQYF. For the CDR3, the DNA is TGTGCCAGCAGCCAAGGGTACGAGCAGTACTTC.

The chain carries TRBV28 and TRBJ2-1; no reliable D call. The V end lost 6 bases, the J end lost 0 bases, and 12 bases lay between the germline ends. The CDR3 is 15 amino acids. Germline V gene sequence: CDR1 MDHEN, CDR2 SYDVKM. The CDR3: CASRAAGFSYNEQFF. The CDR3 nucleotides are TGTGCCAGCAGGGCGGCAGGCTTCTCCTACAATGAGCAGTTCTTC.

V is TRBV20-1 and J is TRBJ2-7; D gene unclear. CDR1 is DFQATT and CDR2 is SNEGSKA in the germline V gene (reference sequence). This CDR3 comprises 11 residues. Trimming cost V 4 bases and J 3 bases, with 7 bases left between them. The DNA of the CDR3 is TGCAGTGCTAAGGATGACTACGAGCAGTACTTC. This encodes CSAKDDYEQYF.

This clonotype was observed many times. This chain uses TRBV12-3 or TRBV12-4 with TRBJ1-2; D uncertain. The CDR3 has 13 residues. The V gene lost 7 bases and the J gene lost 6 bases, with 15 bases spanning the gap. Here the CDR3 reads CASKSLKGNGYTF. CDR3 nucleotides: TGTGCCAGCAAGAGTTTAAAAGGGAATGGCTACACCTTC.

This clonotype showed up just a few times. J is TRBJ1-5 and V is TRBV28; possible D gene TRBD1, 6 bases. The germline V gene encodes CDR1 MDHEN and CDR2 SYDVKM. The V end lost 5 bases, the J end lost 4 bases, and 15 bases lay between the germline ends. The CDR3 length is 15 residues. The CDR3 loop is CASSRTGSRNQPQHF. The DNA of the CDR3 is TGTGCCAGCAGTAGAACAGGGTCGCGAAATCAGCCCCAGCATTTT. Supplemented by reference TRBV28 and TRBJ1-5, the full variable domain reads DVKVTQSSRYLVKRTGEKVFLECVQDMDHENMFWYRQDPGLGLRLIYFSYDVKMKEKGDIPEGYSVSREKKERFSLILESASTNQTSMYLCASSRTGSRNQPQHFGDGTRLSIL.

This clonotype came up many times. This chain connects TRBV10-3 to TRBJ1-2; 9 nucleotides match TRBD1. V lost 5 bases to trimming and J lost 6 bases; unmatched junction nucleotides: 16. Per the germline V gene, CDR1 is ENHRY and CDR2 is SYGVKD. The CDR3 contains 17 residues. The chain's CDR3 is CAISRASDRGGLDGYTF. The CDR3 region has the DNA TGTGCCATCAGTCGGGCCTCGGACAGGGGAGGGTTGGATGGCTACACCTTC.

At least ten counts were recorded for this clonotype. This chain connects TRBV12-3 or TRBV12-4 to TRBJ1-5; tentatively, D is TRBD1 (5 bases). CDR3 size: 15 residues. V gave up 0 bases and J gave up 2 bases, with 8 bases separating them. The CDR3 protein is CASSLAFRGNQPQHF. CDR3 nucleotide sequence: TGTGCCAGCAGTTTAGCGTTCAGGGGCAATCAGCCCCAGCATTTT.

This chain uses TRBV9 with TRBJ2-5; 8 nucleotides align to TRBD2. V shed 0 bases and J 5 bases; nucleotides not matched to a gene: 6. In germline, CDR1 is SGDLS, CDR2 YYNGEE. This CDR3 is 15 amino acids long. CDR3 in DNA: TGTGCCAGCAGCGTAGGGGTAGCGGGGTTGGAGACCCAGTACTTC. Encoded protein: CASSVGVAGLETQYF.

This clonotype was picked up a small number of times. V usage is TRBV20-1 and J usage is TRBJ2-1, with TRBD2 matching over 13 bases. Germline trimming cut 1 base from V and 7 bases from J; bases unmatched to any gene: 7. The CDR3 covers 16 residues. Germline V gives CDR1 DFQATT, CDR2 SNEGSKA (reference sequence). The CDR3 sequence: CSARAPGLAGRNEQFF. The CDR3 DNA reads TGCAGTGCTAGAGCTCCGGGACTAGCGGGGCGGAATGAGCAGTTCTTC.

This clonotype was recorded at least ten times. The chain couples TRBV12-3 or TRBV12-4 to TRBJ1-5; TRBD1 aligns across 10 bases. The CDR3 is made up of 16 amino acids. The V segment lost 4 bases and the J segment 3 bases; nucleotides outside the gene matches: 6. The DNA for the CDR3 is TGTGCCAGCAGTTGGAGGACAGGGGGGAACAATCAGCCCCAGCATTTT. Protein: CASSWRTGGNNQPQHF.

This clonotype was picked up many times. CDR3 bases: TGTGCCAGCAGTTTAGATTCGGGGAATTCACCCCTCCACTTT. It translates to CASSLDSGNSPLHF. The V call is TRBV12-3 or TRBV12-4, the J call TRBJ1-6; D uncertain. The CDR3 runs 14 residues. The ends were cut back, 1 base at V and 7 bases at J, with 8 bases in the middle.

This clonotype was picked up many times. The chain uses TRBV7-2 and TRBJ2-4; unclear D gene. The germline V gene encodes CDR1 SGHTA and CDR2 FQGNSA. V was clipped by 1 base and J by 1 base, with 2 bases between them. The CDR3 extends over 13 amino acids. The CDR3, as DNA: TGTGCCAGCAGCTTAGAGGCCAAAAACATTCAGTACTTC. As protein: CASSLEAKNIQYF.